This TCR beta chain was recovered during a study of blood T cell repertoires in COVID-19. This clone was counted between two and nine times. Clones were read by immunoSEQ multiplex PCR, and TCRdb kept only the in-frame ones, dropping some. The sample lists approximately 3,200 clones, 93% occurring once. Looked up from germline, CDR1 is SGHRS and CDR2 is YFSETQ. This CDR3 spans 17 amino acids. V was clipped by 0 bases and J by 5 bases; unmatched bases: 6. Sequenced material: peripheral blood. The chain recombines TRBV5-1 with TRBJ2-1; 12 bases map to TRBD2. The source of this sequence is a human donor in a cohort sampled during active COVID-19. The CDR3 DNA reads TGCGCCAGCAGCTTGGTAGGGCTAGCGGGAGGGAACAATGAGCAGTTCTTC. This gives the protein CASSLVGLAGGNNEQFF.